This T cell receptor (beta chain) was identified in a study of vaccination and CD4 T cells after COVID-19. Study-level background: Either the Pfizer-BioNTech BNT162b2 or Moderna mRNA-1273 vaccine was given as two doses. Study conclusions and caveats: The median count of SARS-CoV-2-reactive clonotypes rose from approximately 21 to 40, not significantly. Spike mono-reactivity was the property of 304 of 307 vaccine-specific clones in convalescent patients.

Sequencing of DNA taken from cultured CD4+ T cells relied on the Oncomine TCR Beta short-read assay. TCRdb processed the PCR reads anew with MiXCR; each CDR3 protein has one entry. Among approximately 20,000 distinct CDR3 sequences listed, around three fifths were seen once. Treatment meaning: roughly ten-day PBMC culture with coronavirus spike peptide pools or control peptides (ViraFEST assay). J lost 8 bases, V lost 4 bases, and 10 bases had no gene match. From germline, CDR1 is SNHLY and CDR2 FYNNEI. There are 14 residues in the CDR3. Worth noting for this clonotype: No antigen is known for it.

The sequence derives from a human donor who had recovered from COVID-19. Specimen: CD4+ T cells from blood, cultured in vitro. The V gene is TRBV2, the J gene TRBJ1-1, with 7 positions matching TRBD1. The CDR3: CASSVAGGGTEAFF. The CDR3 nucleotides are TGTGCCAGCAGTGTCGCAGGGGGAGGAACCGAAGCTTTCTTT. The full variable domain, its missing parts supplied by reference TRBV2 and TRBJ1-1, is EPEVTQTPSHQVTQMGQEVILRCVPISNHLYFYWYRQILGQKVEFLVSFYNNEISEKSEIFDDQFSVERPDGSNFTLKIRSTKLEDSAMYFCASSVAGGGTEAFFGQGTRLTVV.